A single sample gave rise to the 4 T cell receptor beta chains below, sequenced in a study of beta chain features in type 1 diabetes. Of the isolated RNA, all was reverse transcribed, and so the sequenced material was expressed TCRB transcripts. Assay used: immunoSEQ multiplex PCR; TCRdb lists only in-frame clones, some missing. The table has 430,000 or so clones, more than 9.5% seen once; the top ten hold over 0.035%. Sequences were obtained from naive CD4+ T cells from blood. These receptors were collected from a woman under 30 in good health.

The sample holds a few counts of this clone. The chain couples TRBV5-1 to TRBJ2-1, with 7 nucleotides matching TRBD2. V shed 2 bases and J 4 bases; nucleotides not matched to a gene: 6. The CDR3 runs 15 residues. Germline values: CDR1 SGHRS, CDR2 YFSETQ. The CDR3 loop reads CASSLGASGYNEQFF. CDR3 DNA: TGCGCCAGCAGCTTAGGAGCTAGCGGTTACAATGAGCAGTTCTTC.

V gene TRBV5-6 combines with J gene TRBJ2-3, with 8 bases lining up with TRBD2. V shed 1 base, J shed 6 bases, and the junction held 4 bases outside the gene matches. Germline V lookup: CDR1 SGHDT, CDR2 YYEEEE. The CDR3 runs 14 residues. The CDR3 sequence is CASSLRREADTQYF. CDR3 DNA sequence: TGTGCCAGCAGCTTGCGGCGGGAGGCGGATACGCAGTATTTT.

This clone was observed a few times. This chain connects TRBV29-1 to TRBJ2-1; TRBD1 matches at 7 bases. The germline V gene encodes CDR1 SQVTM and CDR2 ANQGSEA. V lost 7 bases and J lost 6; bases outside the gene matches: 6. The CDR3 consists of 12 residues. CDR3 protein: CSARTGINEQFF. The CDR3 DNA is TGCAGCGCTCGGACAGGTATCAATGAGCAGTTCTTC.

The chain is built from TRBV7-2 and TRBJ2-1, with D perhaps TRBD1 (5 bases). The V gene's germline CDR1 is SGHTA and CDR2 FQGNSA. Trimming left V 5 bases short and J 1 base short, with 6 bases between. This CDR3 is built from 13 residues. The CDR3 DNA reads as TGTGCCAGCAGCCGGACATCCTACAATGAGCAGTTCTTC. Residues: CASSRTSYNEQFF.